Sequencing of this T cell receptor (beta chain) was carried out in a study of immune evolution from preneoplasia to lung adenocarcinoma. Study-level findings and limits: Normal lung had highest clonality; later lesions appeared denser, more diverse.

About this clone: Its antigen is unidentified.

Trimming shortened V by 3 bases and J by 4 bases, and 12 bases separated the two germline ends. The CDR3 has 14 amino acids. Germline values: CDR1 KGHSH, CDR2 LQKENI. TCRdb's copy holds only in-frame clones and misses some; the assay was immunoSEQ multiplex PCR. Of several thousand clones in the sample, roughly 85% were seen once. The receptor was derived from a person aged 45-65 years with lung adenocarcinoma. Sequenced: FFPE invasive lung adenocarcinoma tissue. This rearrangement joins TRBV18 to TRBJ1-1, with D unresolved. The CDR3 here is CASSPGVDGTEAFF. DNA for the CDR3: TGTGCCAGCTCACCCGGGGTCGATGGCACTGAAGCTTTCTTT.